This T cell receptor (beta chain) stems from a study of blood T cell repertoires in COVID-19. Study details: The United States, Italy and Spain were the sources of the acute and convalescent COVID-19 samples. The analysed material was cDNA or gDNA that came from T cells, B-cell-depleted T cells, or PBMCs.

Original processing notes: The assay estimated nucleated cells by amplifying reference gene primers. Measured with immunoSEQ multiplex PCR; TCRdb has only the in-frame clones, and not every one. V and J calls and clone size are those listed in that table; D and trimming were worked out from the DNA. The sample includes some 45,000 clones, about 83% of them seen just once. Trimming shortened V by 3 bases and J by 0 bases, and 24 bases separated the two germline ends. Germline CDR1 is DFQATT and CDR2 is SNEGSKA (reference sequence). This CDR3 is 20 amino acids long. Material: peripheral blood. The rearrangement joins TRBV20-1 to TRBJ1-6, with D unresolved. This receptor was identified in an elderly man in a cohort sampled during active COVID-19. CDR3 in amino acids: CSASYTPSWLRSSYNSPLHF. The CDR3 nucleotides are TGCAGTGCTAGTTATACCCCATCATGGCTTAGGAGCTCCTATAATTCACCCCTCCACTTT.